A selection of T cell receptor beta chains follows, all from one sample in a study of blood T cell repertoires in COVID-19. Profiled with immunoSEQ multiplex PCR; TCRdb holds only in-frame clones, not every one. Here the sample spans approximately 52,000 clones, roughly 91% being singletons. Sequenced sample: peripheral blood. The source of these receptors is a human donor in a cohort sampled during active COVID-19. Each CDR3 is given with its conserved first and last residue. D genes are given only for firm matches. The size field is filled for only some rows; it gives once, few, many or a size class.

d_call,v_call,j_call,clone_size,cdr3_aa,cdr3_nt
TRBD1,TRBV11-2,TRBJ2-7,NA,CASSLERDRALNEQYF,TGTGCCAGCAGCTTAGAACGGGACAGGGCGCTGAACGAGCAGTACTTC
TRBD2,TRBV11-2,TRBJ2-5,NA,CASSIGLALGETQYF,TGTGCCAGCAGCATCGGACTAGCCCTAGGCGAGACCCAGTACTTC
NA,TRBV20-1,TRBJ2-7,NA,CSASGRVYEQYF,TGCAGTGCTAGTGGCAGGGTCTACGAGCAGTACTTC
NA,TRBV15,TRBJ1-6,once,CATSRKTTTSSYNSPLHF,TGTGCCACCAGCAGAAAAACCACCACGAGCTCCTATAATTCACCCCTCCACTTT
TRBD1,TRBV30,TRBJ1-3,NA,CAWSRSGQGYTIYF,TGTGCCTGGAGTAGATCGGGACAGGGGTACACCATATATTTT
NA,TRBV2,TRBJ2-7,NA,CASILDTISYEQYF,TGTGCCAGCATCCTTGACACCATCTCCTACGAGCAGTACTTC
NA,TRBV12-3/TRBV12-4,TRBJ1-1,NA,CASREGIRTEAFF,TGTGCCAGCAGGGAGGGAATCAGGACTGAAGCTTTCTTT
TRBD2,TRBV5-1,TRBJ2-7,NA,CASSSGLAGANEQYF,TGCGCCAGCAGCTCGGGACTAGCGGGAGCTAACGAGCAGTACTTC
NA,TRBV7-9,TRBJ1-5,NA,CARDSHLRGNQPQHF,TGTGCCAGGGACAGTCATCTGCGGGGCAATCAGCCCCAGCATTTT
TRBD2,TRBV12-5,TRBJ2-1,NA,CASGFTGTSGPGVVNEQFF,TGTGCTAGTGGTTTTACCGGTACTAGCGGTCCAGGGGTCGTAAATGAGCAGTTCTTC
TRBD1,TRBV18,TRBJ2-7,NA,CASSGTGTEQYF,TGTGCCAGCTCAGGGACAGGGACCGAGCAGTACTTC
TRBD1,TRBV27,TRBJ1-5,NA,CASSPGTVHNQPQHF,TGTGCCAGCAGCCCCGGGACAGTTCACAATCAGCCCCAGCATTTT
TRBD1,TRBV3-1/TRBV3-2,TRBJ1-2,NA,CASSQVSGGDYGYTF,TGTGCCAGCAGCCAAGTATCAGGGGGCGACTATGGCTACACCTTC
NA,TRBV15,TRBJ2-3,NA,CATSGRDFTDTQYF,TGTGCCACCAGCGGCAGGGACTTCACAGATACGCAGTATTTT
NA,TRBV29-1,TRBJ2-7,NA,CSVGGRVNEQYF,TGCAGCGTGGGAGGTAGGGTCAACGAGCAGTACTTC
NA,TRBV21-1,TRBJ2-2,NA,CASSTAENGSGTGELFF,TGTGCCAGCAGCACCGCCGAGAACGGGAGCGGCACCGGGGAGCTGTTTTTT
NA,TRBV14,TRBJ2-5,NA,CASSQGILTETQYF,TGTGCCAGCAGCCAAGGCATTCTAACCGAGACCCAGTACTTC
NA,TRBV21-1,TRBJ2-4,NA,CASSKPSTGDGAKNIQYF,TGTGCCAGCAGCAAACCCTCGACAGGGGATGGCGCCAAAAACATTCAGTACTTC
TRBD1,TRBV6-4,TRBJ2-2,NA,CASRAQGASGELFF,TGTGCCAGCAGAGCCCAGGGGGCCTCCGGGGAGCTGTTTTTT
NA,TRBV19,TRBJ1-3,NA,CASSLDRRSSGNTIYF,TGTGCCAGTAGCCTAGACAGGCGCAGCTCTGGAAACACCATATATTTT
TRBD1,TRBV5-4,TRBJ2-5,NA,CASSTGQGRQETQYF,TGTGCCAGCAGTACGGGACAGGGGAGACAAGAGACCCAGTACTTC
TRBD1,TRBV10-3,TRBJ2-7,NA,CAISESGGQAKQYF,TGTGCCATCAGTGAGTCGGGGGGACAGGCCAAGCAGTACTTC
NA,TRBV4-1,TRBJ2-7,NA,CASSQASSLSSYEQYF,TGCGCCAGCAGCCAAGCATCTTCTCTAAGCTCCTACGAGCAGTACTTC
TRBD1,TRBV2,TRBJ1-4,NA,CASIRDRPNEKLFF,TGTGCCAGCATTCGGGACAGACCTAATGAAAAACTGTTTTTT
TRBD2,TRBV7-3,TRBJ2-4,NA,CASSQTSAEGVQYF,TGTGCCAGCAGCCAAACTAGCGCTGAAGGGGTGCAGTACTTC
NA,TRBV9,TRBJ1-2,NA,CASSVGHGANYGYTF,TGTGCCAGCAGCGTAGGTCATGGGGCCAACTATGGCTACACCTTC
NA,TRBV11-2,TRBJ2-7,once,CASSFGQTSSYEQYF,TGTGCCAGCAGCTTCGGACAGACATCGAGCTACGAGCAGTACTTC
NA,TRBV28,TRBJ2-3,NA,CASTPGGTQYF,TGTGCCAGCACCCCCGGGGGTACGCAGTATTTT
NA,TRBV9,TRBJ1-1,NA,CASSVVTGTEAFF,TGTGCCAGCAGCGTAGTCACAGGCACTGAAGCTTTCTTT
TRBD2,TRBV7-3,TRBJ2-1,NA,CASSVGLAGPPYNEQFF,TGTGCCAGCAGCGTTGGACTAGCGGGACCCCCCTACAATGAGCAGTTCTTC
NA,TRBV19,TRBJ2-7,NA,CASSLDGSAEQYF,TGTGCCAGTAGCTTAGACGGGTCGGCCGAGCAGTACTTC
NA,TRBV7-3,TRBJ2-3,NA,CASSSSITDTQYF,TGTGCCAGCAGCTCCTCTATCACAGATACGCAGTATTTT
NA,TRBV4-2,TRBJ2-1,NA,CASSQERESGYNEQFF,TGTGCCAGCAGCCAGGAGAGGGAGAGCGGCTACAATGAGCAGTTCTTC
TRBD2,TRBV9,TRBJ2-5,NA,CASSAHSGSGETQYF,TGTGCCAGCAGCGCCCATAGCGGGAGTGGAGAGACCCAGTACTTC
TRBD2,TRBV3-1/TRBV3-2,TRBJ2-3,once,CASSQGIAGSTDTQYF,TGTGCCAGCAGCCAAGGGATAGCGGGGAGCACAGATACGCAGTATTTT
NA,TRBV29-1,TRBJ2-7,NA,CSVESKGLGQYF,TGCAGCGTTGAATCGAAGGGGTTGGGGCAGTACTTC
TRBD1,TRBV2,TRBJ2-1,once,CASSERDRAYNEQFF,TGTGCCAGCAGTGAACGGGACAGAGCGTACAATGAGCAGTTCTTC
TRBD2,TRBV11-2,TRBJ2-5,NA,CASSGVGLAGGQETQYF,TGTGCCAGCAGCGGAGTCGGACTAGCGGGAGGGCAAGAGACCCAGTACTTC
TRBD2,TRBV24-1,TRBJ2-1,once,CATRSTSGNNEQFF,TGTGCCACCAGGTCGACTAGCGGGAACAATGAGCAGTTCTTC
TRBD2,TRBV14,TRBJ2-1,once,CASSRQSGASYNEQFF,TGTGCCAGCAGCCGCCAGAGCGGGGCCTCCTACAATGAGCAGTTCTTC
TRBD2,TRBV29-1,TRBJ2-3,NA,CSVVGLAEGADTQYF,TGCAGCGTAGTCGGACTAGCGGAGGGAGCAGATACGCAGTATTTT
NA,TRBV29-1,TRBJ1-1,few,CSVGPRVSMNTEAFF,TGCAGCGTTGGTCCCCGGGTCTCCATGAACACTGAAGCTTTCTTT
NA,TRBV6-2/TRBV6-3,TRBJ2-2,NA,CASSYSGTLSNTGELFF,TGTGCCAGCAGTTACTCGGGGACATTATCGAACACCGGGGAGCTGTTTTTT
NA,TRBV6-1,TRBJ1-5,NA,CASSEGGVQPQHF,TGTGCCAGCAGTGAAGGCGGGGTGCAGCCCCAGCATTTT
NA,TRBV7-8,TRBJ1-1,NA,CASSLKVLLGVSTEAFF,TGTGCCAGCAGCTTAAAGGTTCTATTAGGGGTGAGCACTGAAGCTTTCTTT
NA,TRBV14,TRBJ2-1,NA,CASSQVAGSRNEQFF,TGTGCCAGCAGCCAAGTGGCCGGCTCCAGGAATGAGCAGTTCTTC
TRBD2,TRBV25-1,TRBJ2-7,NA,CASWGGPNSYEQYF,TGTGCCAGCTGGGGAGGGCCAAACTCCTACGAGCAGTACTTC
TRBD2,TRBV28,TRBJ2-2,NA,CASSPTSVNTGELFF,TGTGCCAGCAGCCCGACTAGCGTCAACACCGGGGAGCTGTTTTTT
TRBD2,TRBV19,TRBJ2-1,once,CASSILAGFYNEQFF,TGTGCCAGTAGTATACTAGCGGGATTTTACAATGAGCAGTTCTTC
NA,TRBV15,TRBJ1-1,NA,CATSRAVNTEAFF,TGTGCCACCAGCAGAGCGGTTAACACTGAAGCTTTCTTT
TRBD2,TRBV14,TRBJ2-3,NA,CASSQTGGITDTQYF,TGTGCCAGCAGCCAAACGGGAGGGATCACAGATACGCAGTATTTT
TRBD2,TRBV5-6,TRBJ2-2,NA,CASSLGLAGGAGELFF,TGTGCCAGCAGCTTGGGACTAGCGGGAGGGGCCGGGGAGCTGTTTTTT
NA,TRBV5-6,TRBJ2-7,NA,CASSLVDRPGNEQYF,TGTGCCAGCAGCTTGGTCGACAGGCCGGGTAACGAGCAGTACTTC
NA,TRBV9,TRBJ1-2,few,CASSPQWGLPYGYTF,TGTGCCAGCAGCCCCCAGTGGGGGCTACCTTATGGCTACACCTTC